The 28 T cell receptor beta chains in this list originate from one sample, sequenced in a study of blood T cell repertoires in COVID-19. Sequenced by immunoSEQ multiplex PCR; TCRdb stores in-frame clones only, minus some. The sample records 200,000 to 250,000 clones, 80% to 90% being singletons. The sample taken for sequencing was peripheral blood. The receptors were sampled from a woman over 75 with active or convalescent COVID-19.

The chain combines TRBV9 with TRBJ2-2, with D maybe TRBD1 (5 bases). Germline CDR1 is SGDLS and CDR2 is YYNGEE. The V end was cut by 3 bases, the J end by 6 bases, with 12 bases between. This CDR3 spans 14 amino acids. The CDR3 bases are TGTGCCAGCAGCGCTTTCCAGGGTCCCGGGGAGCTGTTTTTT. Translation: CASSAFQGPGELFF.

This CDR3 is CASSPLGTGLSYEQYF. The CDR3 DNA reads TGTGCCAGCAGCCCCTTGGGGACAGGGTTATCCTACGAGCAGTACTTC. The chain recombines TRBV27 with TRBJ2-7, with 9 bases matching TRBD1. Germline V gene sequence: CDR1 MNHEY, CDR2 SMNVEV (reference sequence). The CDR3 consists of 16 residues. Trimming at V came to 6 bases and at J to 1 base, leaving 10 bases not matched to a gene.

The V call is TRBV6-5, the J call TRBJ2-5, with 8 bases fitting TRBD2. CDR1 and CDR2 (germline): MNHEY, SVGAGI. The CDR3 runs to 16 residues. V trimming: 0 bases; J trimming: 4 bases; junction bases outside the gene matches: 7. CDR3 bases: TGTGCCAGCAGTTACTCGGTGCGGGGGGTTCGAGAGACCCAGTACTTC. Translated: CASSYSVRGVRETQYF.

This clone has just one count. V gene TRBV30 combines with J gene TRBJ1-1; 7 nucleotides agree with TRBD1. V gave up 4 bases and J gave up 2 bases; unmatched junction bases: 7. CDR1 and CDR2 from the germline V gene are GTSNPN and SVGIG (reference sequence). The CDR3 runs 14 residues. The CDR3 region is CAWTKGAPNTEAFF. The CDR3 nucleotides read TGTGCCTGGACCAAGGGGGCGCCAAACACTGAAGCTTTCTTT.

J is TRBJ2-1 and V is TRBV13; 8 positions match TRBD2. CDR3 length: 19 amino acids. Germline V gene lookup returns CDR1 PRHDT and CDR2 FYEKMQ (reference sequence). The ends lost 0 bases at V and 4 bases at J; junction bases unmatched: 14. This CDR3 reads CASSLGPPGTSFEYNEQFF. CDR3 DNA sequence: TGTGCCAGCAGCTTAGGACCTCCCGGGACTAGTTTCGAATACAATGAGCAGTTCTTC.

The chain's CDR3 is CASSFQGSGETQYF. CDR3 sequence (DNA): TGCGCCAGCAGCTTCCAGGGGAGTGGAGAGACCCAGTACTTC. The V call is TRBV5-1, the J call TRBJ2-5, with D perhaps matching TRBD1 (6 bases). V was pared by 2 bases and J by 4 bases, with 12 bases between. The CDR3 is 14 residues long. Germline V lookup: CDR1 SGHRS, CDR2 YFSETQ.

CDR3 bases: TGTGCCAGCAGCTTAGGAGTTAACTATGGCTACACCTTC. Its protein product is CASSLGVNYGYTF. J is TRBJ1-2 and V is TRBV7-2; D is unclear. The germline V and J ends were trimmed by 1 base and 1 base, with 4 bases remaining between them. The CDR3 spans 13 residues. Germline values: CDR1 SGHTA, CDR2 FQGNSA. The full variable domain, completed using reference TRBV7-2 and TRBJ1-2, is GAGVSQSPSNKVTEKGKDVELRCDPISGHTALYWYRQSLGQGLEFLIYFQGNSAPDKSGLPSDRFSAERTGGSVSTLTIQRTQQEDSAVYLCASSLGVNYGYTFGSGTRLTVV.

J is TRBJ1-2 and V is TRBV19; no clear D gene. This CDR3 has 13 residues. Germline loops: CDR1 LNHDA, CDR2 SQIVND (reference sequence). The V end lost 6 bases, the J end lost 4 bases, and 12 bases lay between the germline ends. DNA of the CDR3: TGTGCCAGTAGGCGGGTCGACCTCTATGGCTACACCTTC. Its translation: CASRRVDLYGYTF.

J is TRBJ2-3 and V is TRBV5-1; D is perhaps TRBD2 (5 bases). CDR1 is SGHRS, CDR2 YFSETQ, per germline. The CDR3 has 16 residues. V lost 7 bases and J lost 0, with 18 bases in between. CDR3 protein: CASFNGGTASTDTQYF. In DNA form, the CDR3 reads TGCGCCAGCTTCAATGGAGGAACCGCTAGCACAGATACGCAGTATTTT.

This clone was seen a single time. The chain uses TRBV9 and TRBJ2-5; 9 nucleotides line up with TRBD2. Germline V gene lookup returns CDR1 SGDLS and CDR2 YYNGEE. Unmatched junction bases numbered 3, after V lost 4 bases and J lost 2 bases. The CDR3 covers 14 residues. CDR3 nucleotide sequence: TGTGCCAGCAGCTCAGGACTAGCGCAAGAGACCCAGTACTTC. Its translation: CASSSGLAQETQYF.

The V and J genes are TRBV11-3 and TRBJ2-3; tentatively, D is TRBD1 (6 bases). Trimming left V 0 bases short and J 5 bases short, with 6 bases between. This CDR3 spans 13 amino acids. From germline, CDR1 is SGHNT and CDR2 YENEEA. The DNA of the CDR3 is TGTGCCAGCAGCTTAGACAGGGGAGATACGCAGTATTTT. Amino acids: CASSLDRGDTQYF.

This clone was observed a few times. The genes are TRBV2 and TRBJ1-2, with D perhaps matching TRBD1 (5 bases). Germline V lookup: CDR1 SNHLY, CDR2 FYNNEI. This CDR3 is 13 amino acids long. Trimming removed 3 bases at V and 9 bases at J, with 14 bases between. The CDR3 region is CASSERESGSYTF. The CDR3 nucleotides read TGTGCCAGCAGTGAGCGGGAGTCAGGGAGCTACACCTTC.

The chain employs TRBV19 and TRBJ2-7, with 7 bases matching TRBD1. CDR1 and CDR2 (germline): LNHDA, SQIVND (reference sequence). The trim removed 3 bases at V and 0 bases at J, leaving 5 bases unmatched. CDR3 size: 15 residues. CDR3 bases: TGTGCCAGTAGTATCGGACAGGCCTTCTCCTACGAGCAGTACTTC. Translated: CASSIGQAFSYEQYF. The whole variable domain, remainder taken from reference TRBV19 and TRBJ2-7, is DGGITQSPKYLFRKEGQNVTLSCEQNLNHDAMYWYRQDPGQGLRLIYYSQIVNDFQKGDIAEGYSVSREKKESFPLTVTSAQKNPTAFYLCASSIGQAFSYEQYFGPGTRLTVT.

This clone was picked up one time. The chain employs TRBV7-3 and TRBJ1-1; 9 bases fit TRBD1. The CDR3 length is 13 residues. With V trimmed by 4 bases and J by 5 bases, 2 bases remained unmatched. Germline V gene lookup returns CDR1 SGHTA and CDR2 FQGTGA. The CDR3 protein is CASSWTGVTEAFF. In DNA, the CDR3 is TGTGCCAGCAGCTGGACAGGGGTGACTGAAGCTTTCTTT. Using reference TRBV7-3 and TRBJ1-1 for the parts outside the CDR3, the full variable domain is GAGVSQTPSNKVTEKGKYVELRCDPISGHTALYWYRQSLGQGPEFLIYFQGTGAADDSGLPNDRFFAVRPEGSVSTLKIQRTERGDSAVYLCASSWTGVTEAFFGQGTRLTVV.

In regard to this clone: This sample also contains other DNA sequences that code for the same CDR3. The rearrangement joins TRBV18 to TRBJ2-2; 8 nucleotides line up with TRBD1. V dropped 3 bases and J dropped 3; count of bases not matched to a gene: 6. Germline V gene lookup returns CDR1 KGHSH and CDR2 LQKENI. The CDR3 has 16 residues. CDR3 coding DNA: TGTGCCAGCTCACCTCAGGGGGCCCTTGACACCGGGGAGCTGTTTTTT. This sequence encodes CASSPQGALDTGELFF.

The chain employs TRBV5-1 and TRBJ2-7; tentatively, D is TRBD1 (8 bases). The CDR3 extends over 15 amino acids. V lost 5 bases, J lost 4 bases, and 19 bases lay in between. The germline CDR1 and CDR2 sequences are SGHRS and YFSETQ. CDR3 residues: CASSAPDRGGYEQYF. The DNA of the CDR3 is TGCGCCAGCAGTGCACCCGACAGGGGAGGGTACGAGCAGTACTTC.

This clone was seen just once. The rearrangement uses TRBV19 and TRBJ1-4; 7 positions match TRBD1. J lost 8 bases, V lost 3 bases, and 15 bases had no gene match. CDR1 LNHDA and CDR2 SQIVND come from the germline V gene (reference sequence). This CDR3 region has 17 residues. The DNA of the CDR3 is TGTGCCAGTAGTATGACCTGGGACAGCCTTTGGAAAGAAAAACTGTTTTTT. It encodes CASSMTWDSLWKEKLFF.

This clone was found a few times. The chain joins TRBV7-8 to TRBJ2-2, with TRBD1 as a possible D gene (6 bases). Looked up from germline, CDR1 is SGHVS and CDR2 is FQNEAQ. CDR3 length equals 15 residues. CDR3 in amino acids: CARPQGHWDTGELFF. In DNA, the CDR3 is TGTGCTCGGCCTCAGGGACATTGGGACACCGGGGAGCTGTTTTTT.

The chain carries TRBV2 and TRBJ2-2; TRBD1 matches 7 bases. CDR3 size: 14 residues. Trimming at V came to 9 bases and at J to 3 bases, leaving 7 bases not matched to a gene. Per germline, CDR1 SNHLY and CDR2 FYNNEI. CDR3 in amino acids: CASTRQGDTGELFF. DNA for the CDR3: TGTGCCAGTACTCGACAGGGTGACACCGGGGAGCTGTTTTTT.

This chain's CDR3 is CASSLAQGRFYEQYF. The DNA for the CDR3 is TGTGCCAGCAGCTTAGCACAGGGGCGGTTTTATGAGCAGTACTTC. This chain connects TRBV11-2 to TRBJ2-7; TRBD1 agrees at 7 bases. This CDR3 is 15 amino acids long. The V and J ends lost 1 base and 7 bases, in that order; junction bases with no gene match: 10. The germline CDR1 and CDR2 sequences are SGHAT and FQNNGV.

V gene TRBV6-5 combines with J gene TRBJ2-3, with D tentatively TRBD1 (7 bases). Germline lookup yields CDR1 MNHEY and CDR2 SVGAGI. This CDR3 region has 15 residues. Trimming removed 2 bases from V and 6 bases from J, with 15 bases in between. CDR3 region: CASSYNRGGGDTQYF. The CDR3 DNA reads TGTGCCAGCAGTTACAACAGGGGTGGAGGGGATACGCAGTATTTT.

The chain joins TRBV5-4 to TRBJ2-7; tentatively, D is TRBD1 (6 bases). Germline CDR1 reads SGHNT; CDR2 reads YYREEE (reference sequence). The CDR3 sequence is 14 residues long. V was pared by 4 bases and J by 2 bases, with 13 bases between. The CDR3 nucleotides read TGTGCCAGCAGCCTTGGGACAAACACCTACGAGCAGTACTTC. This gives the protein CASSLGTNTYEQYF. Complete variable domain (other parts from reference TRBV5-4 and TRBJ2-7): ETGVTQSPTHLIKTRGQQVTLRCSSQSGHNTVSWYQQALGQGPQFIFQYYREEENGRGNFPPRFSGLQFPNYSSELNVNALELDDSALYLCASSLGTNTYEQYFGPGTRLTVT.

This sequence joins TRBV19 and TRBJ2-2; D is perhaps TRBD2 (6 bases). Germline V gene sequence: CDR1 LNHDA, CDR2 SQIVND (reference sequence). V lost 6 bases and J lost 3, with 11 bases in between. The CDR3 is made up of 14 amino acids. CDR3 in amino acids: CASRRDSYTGELFF. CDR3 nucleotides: TGTGCCAGTAGGAGGGACTCTTACACCGGGGAGCTGTTTTTT.

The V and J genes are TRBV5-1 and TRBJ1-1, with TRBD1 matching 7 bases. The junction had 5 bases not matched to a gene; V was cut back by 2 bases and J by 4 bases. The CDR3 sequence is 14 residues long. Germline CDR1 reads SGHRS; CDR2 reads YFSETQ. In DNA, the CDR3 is TGCGCCAGCAGCTTACAGGGGAAGAGCACTGAAGCTTTCTTT. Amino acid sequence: CASSLQGKSTEAFF.

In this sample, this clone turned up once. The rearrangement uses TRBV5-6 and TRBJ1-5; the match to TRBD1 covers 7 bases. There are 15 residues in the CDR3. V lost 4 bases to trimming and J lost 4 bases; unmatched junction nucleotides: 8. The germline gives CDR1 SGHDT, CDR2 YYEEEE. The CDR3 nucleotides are TGTGCCAGCAGCACATTGACAGGGACTAATCAGCCCCAGCATTTT. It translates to CASSTLTGTNQPQHF.

This chain's CDR3 is CASSPRGTAQETQYF. The CDR3 DNA sequence: TGTGCCAGCAGCCCCCGGGGGACAGCACAAGAGACCCAGTACTTC. The rearrangement links TRBV9 to TRBJ2-5; TRBD1 might be the D (7 bases). The CDR3 spans 15 residues. In germline, CDR1 is SGDLS, CDR2 YYNGEE. Trimming removed 4 bases from V and 2 bases from J, with 15 bases in between.

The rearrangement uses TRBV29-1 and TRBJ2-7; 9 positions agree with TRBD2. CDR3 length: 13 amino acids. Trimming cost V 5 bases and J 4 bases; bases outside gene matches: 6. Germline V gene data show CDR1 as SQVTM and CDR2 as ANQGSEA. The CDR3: CSVSQAGGYEQYF. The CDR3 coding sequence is TGCAGCGTTAGCCAGGCGGGGGGGTACGAGCAGTACTTC.

CDR3 region: CASRTEGYNSPLHF. The CDR3 DNA sequence: TGCGCCAGCAGAACGGAGGGCTATAATTCACCCCTCCACTTT. This chain connects TRBV5-1 to TRBJ1-6; D unclear. The CDR3 contains 14 residues. Trimming pared 5 bases from V and 3 bases from J, leaving 9 bases between. Germline CDR1 and CDR2: SGHRS and YFSETQ.